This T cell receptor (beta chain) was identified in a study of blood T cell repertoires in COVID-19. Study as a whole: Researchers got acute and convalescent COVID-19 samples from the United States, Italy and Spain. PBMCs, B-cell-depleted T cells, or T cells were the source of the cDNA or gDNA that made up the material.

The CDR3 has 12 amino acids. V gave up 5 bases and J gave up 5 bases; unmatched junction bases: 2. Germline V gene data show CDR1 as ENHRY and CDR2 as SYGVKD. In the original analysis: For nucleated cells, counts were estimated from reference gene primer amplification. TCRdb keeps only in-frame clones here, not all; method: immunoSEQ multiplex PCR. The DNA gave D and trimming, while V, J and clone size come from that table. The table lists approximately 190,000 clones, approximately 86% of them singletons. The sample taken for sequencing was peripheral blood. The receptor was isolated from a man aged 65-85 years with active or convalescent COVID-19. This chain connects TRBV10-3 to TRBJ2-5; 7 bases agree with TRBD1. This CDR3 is CAISRQGETQYF. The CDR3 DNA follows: TGTGCCATCAGTAGACAGGGCGAGACCCAGTACTTC.